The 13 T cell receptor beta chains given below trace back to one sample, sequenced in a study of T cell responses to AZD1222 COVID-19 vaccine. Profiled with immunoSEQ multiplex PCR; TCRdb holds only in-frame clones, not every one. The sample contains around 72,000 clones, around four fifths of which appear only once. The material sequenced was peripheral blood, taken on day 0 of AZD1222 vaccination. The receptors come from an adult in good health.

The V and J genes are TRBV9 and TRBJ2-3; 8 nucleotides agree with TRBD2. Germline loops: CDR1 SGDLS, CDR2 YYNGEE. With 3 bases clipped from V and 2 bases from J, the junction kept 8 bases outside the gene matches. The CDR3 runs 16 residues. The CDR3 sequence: CASSAERGRHTDTQYF. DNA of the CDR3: TGTGCCAGCAGCGCAGAGCGGGGGAGACACACAGATACGCAGTATTTT.

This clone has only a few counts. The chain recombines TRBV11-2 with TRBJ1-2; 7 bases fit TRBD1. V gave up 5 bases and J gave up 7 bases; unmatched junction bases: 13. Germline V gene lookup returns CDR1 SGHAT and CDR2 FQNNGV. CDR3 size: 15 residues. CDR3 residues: CASSPEQGPGGGYTF. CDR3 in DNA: TGTGCCAGCAGCCCTGAACAGGGGCCTGGGGGTGGCTACACCTTC. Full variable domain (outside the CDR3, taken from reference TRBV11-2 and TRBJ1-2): EAGVAQSPRYKIIEKRQSVAFWCNPISGHATLYWYQQILGQGPKLLIQFQNNGVVDDSQLPKDRFSAERLKGVDSTLKIQPAKLEDSAVYLCASSPEQGPGGGYTFGSGTRLTVV.

The CDR3 DNA reads as TGCAGTGCTAGGTGGGGGACTGAAGCTTTCTTT. Translating gives CSARWGTEAFF. V is TRBV20-1 and J is TRBJ1-1; a possible D gene is TRBD1 (5 bases). Germline CDR1 is DFQATT and CDR2 is SNEGSKA (reference sequence). V was shortened by 3 bases and J by 5 bases, with 7 bases between the two germline ends. CDR3 size: 11 residues.

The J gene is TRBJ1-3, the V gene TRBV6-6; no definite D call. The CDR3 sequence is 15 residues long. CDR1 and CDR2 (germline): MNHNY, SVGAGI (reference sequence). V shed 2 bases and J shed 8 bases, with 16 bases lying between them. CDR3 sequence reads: CASSYHTGRGDTIYF. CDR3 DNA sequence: TGTGCCAGCAGTTACCATACGGGCCGCGGGGACACCATATATTTT.

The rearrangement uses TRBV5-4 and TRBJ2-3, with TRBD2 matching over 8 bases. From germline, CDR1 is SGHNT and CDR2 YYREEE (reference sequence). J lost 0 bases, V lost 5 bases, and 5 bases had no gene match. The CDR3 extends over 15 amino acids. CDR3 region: CASSAGGLSTDTQYF. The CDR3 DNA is TGTGCCAGCAGTGCGGGGGGCCTGAGCACAGATACGCAGTATTTT.

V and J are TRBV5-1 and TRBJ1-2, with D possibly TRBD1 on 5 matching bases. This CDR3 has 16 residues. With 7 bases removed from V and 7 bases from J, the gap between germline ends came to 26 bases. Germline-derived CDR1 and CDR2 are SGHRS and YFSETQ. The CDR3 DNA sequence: TGCGCCAGCGCCTTACCCCCAACCAGGGTCCCGGGTGGCTACACCTTC. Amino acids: CASALPPTRVPGGYTF. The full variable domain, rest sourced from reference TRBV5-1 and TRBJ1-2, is KAGVTQTPRYLIKTRGQQVTLSCSPISGHRSVSWYQQTPGQGLQFLFEYFSETQRNKGNFPGRFSGRQFSNSRSEMNVSTLELGDSALYLCASALPPTRVPGGYTFGSGTRLTVV.

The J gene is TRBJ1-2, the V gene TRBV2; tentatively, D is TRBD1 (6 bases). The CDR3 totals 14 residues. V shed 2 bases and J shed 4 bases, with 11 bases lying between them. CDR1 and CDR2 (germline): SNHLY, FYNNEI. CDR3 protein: CASSELGHSYGYTF. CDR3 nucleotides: TGTGCCAGCAGTGAACTGGGACACAGCTATGGCTACACCTTC.

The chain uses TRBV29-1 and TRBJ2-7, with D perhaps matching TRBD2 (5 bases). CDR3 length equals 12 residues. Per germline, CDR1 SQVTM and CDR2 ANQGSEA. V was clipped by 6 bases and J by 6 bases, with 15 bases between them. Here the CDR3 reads CSVTTSAGEQYF. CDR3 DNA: TGCAGCGTCACCACCTCGGCGGGCGAGCAGTACTTC.

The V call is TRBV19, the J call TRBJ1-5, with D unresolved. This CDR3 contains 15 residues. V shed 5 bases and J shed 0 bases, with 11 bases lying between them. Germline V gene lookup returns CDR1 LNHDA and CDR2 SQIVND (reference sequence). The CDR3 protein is CASSPRGFSNQPQHF. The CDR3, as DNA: TGTGCCAGTAGTCCCCGAGGCTTTAGCAATCAGCCCCAGCATTTT.

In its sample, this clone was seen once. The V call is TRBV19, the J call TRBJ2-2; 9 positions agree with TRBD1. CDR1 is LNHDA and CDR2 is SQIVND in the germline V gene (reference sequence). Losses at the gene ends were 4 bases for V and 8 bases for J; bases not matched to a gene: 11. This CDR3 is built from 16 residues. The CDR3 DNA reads TGTGCCAGTAGTACCGACCACACAGGGGGCAAAGGGGAGCTGTTTTTT. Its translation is CASSTDHTGGKGELFF.

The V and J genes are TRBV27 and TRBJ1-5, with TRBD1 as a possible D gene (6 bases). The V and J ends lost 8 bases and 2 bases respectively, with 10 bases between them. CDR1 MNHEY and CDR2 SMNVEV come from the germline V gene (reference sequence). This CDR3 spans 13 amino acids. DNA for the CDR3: TGTGCCAGCGGGGGGGCCCGCAATCAGCCCCAGCATTTT. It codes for CASGGARNQPQHF.

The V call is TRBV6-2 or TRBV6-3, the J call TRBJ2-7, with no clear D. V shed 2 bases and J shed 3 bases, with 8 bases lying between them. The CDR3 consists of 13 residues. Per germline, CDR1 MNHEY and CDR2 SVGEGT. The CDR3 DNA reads TGTGCCAGCAGTTACCGTTACCGCTACGAGCAGTACTTC. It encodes CASSYRYRYEQYF.

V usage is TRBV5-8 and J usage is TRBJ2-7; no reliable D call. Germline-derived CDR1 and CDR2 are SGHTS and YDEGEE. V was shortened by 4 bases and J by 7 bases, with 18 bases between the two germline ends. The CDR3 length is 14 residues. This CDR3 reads CASSLDGPAWEQYF. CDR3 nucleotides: TGTGCCAGCAGCCTGGACGGCCCAGCGTGGGAGCAGTACTTC.